This T cell receptor beta chain was sequenced for a study of blood T cells in healthy people across ages. Study-wide findings and caveats: More naive CD4+ cells and higher diversity marked long-lived donors relative to aged donors. Across the age range, TCR beta diversity per million T cells fell in a roughly linear way.

Turning to this clonotype: Its cognate antigen is unknown.

With a J-beta primer mix and a sample-barcoded 5' primer, a second PCR ran about 7 to 12 cycles. Each cDNA molecule, via a template-switch adaptor with 12 random nucleotides, was tagged. TCRdb re-called the 5' RACE reads through MiXCR, storing one row per CDR3 protein. The table shows just over 800,000 distinct CDR3 sequences, with approximately 59% occurring only once. The V gene's germline CDR1 is SGHDN and CDR2 FVKESK. V shed 5 bases, J shed 4 bases, and the junction held 14 bases outside the gene matches. This CDR3 comprises 17 residues. Per sample, extraction of total RNA gave at least 5 micrograms in every case.

The sequenced sample consisted of blood. The gene calls are TRBV14 and TRBJ2-1; 7 bases are a match to TRBD1. The receptor was derived from a man aged 25 to 40 in good health. Here the CDR3 DNA reads TGTGCCAGCAGCTCCCGGACAGGCCTCTACGGGTACAATGAGCAGTTCTTC. Encoded protein: CASSSRTGLYGYNEQFF. The full variable domain, its missing parts supplied by reference TRBV14 and TRBJ2-1, is EAGVTQFPSHSVIEKGQTVTLRCDPISGHDNLYWYRRVMGKEIKFLLHFVKESKQDESGMPNNRFLAERTGGTYSTLKVQPAELEDSGVYFCASSSRTGLYGYNEQFFGPGTRLTVL.